The 20 T cell receptor beta chains below come from one sample, sequenced in a study of shared clonotypes between healthy human individuals. Naive CD8 cells were CD45RO-negative, positively selected for CCR7, excluding terminally differentiated effector memory CD45RA+ cells. Generated by immunoSEQ multiplex PCR, the TCRdb table keeps only in-frame clones and is missing some. The data show roughly 2 million clones, roughly 94% seen once. The sample taken for sequencing was naive CD8+ T cells sorted from blood. The source of these receptors is a man aged 18 to 29 in good health.

This clone appeared once. The chain employs TRBV7-9 and TRBJ2-1, with 11 bases fitting TRBD2. The ends lost 6 bases at V and 7 bases at J; junction bases unmatched: 8. Germline V gene data show CDR1 as SEHNR and CDR2 as FQNEAQ (reference sequence). The CDR3 covers 15 residues. CDR3: CASSSTSGSGNEQFF. The CDR3 region has the DNA TGTGCCAGCAGTTCCACTAGCGGGAGTGGTAATGAGCAGTTCTTC.

V gene TRBV28 combines with J gene TRBJ2-6; D may be TRBD2 (6 bases). CDR3 length equals 18 residues. V dropped 2 bases and J dropped 0 bases, with 14 bases sitting between them. CDR1 is MDHEN, CDR2 SYDVKM, per germline. Written as DNA, the CDR3 is TGTGCCAGCAGTTTACCAGGGCCGACTAGCTCTGGGGCCAACGTCCTGACTTTC. Residues: CASSLPGPTSSGANVLTF.

This clone was observed once. The chain recombines TRBV4-2 with TRBJ2-7; 12 bases agree with TRBD1. CDR3 length: 16 amino acids. The J segment lost 4 bases and the V segment lost 0 bases, leaving 4 bases of the junction unmatched. Germline CDR1 is LGHNA and CDR2 is YNFKEQ. As DNA, the CDR3 is TGTGCCAGCAGCCAAGATGGGACAGGGGGCGCGTACGAGCAGTACTTC. This translates into CASSQDGTGGAYEQYF.

V gene TRBV27 combines with J gene TRBJ1-1, with 10 bases lining up with TRBD1. The V gene end was trimmed by 6 bases and the J gene end by 4 bases; junction bases not matched to a gene: 8. From germline, CDR1 is MNHEY and CDR2 SMNVEV (reference sequence). The CDR3 loop spans 15 amino acids. Here the CDR3 reads CASSPGQGRTTEAFF. The CDR3 DNA reads TGTGCCAGCAGCCCGGGACAGGGGAGGACCACTGAAGCTTTCTTT.

V usage is TRBV5-4 and J usage is TRBJ1-1, with D possibly matching TRBD1 (6 bases). Germline V gives CDR1 SGHNT, CDR2 YYREEE (reference sequence). The CDR3 loop spans 14 amino acids. V dropped 4 bases and J dropped 1 base, with 11 bases sitting between them. Here the CDR3 DNA reads TGTGCCAGCAGCGTAGGGGGGGAGAACACTGAAGCTTTCTTT. Its translation is CASSVGGENTEAFF. Drawing the rest from reference TRBV5-4 and TRBJ1-1, the complete variable domain is ETGVTQSPTHLIKTRGQQVTLRCSSQSGHNTVSWYQQALGQGPQFIFQYYREEENGRGNFPPRFSGLQFPNYSSELNVNALELDDSALYLCASSVGGENTEAFFGQGTRLTVV.

In the case of this clone: Additional DNA sequences in this sample encode the identical CDR3. This chain joins TRBV27 and TRBJ2-3, with D possibly TRBD2 on 5 matching bases. The germline V and J ends were trimmed by 4 bases and 0 bases, with 8 bases remaining between them. This CDR3 spans 14 amino acids. Germline CDR1 is MNHEY and CDR2 is SMNVEV (reference sequence). This chain's CDR3 is CASSSRTSTDTQYF. Written as DNA, the CDR3 is TGTGCCAGCAGTTCACGGACTAGCACAGATACGCAGTATTTT.

The chain has TRBV7-9 and TRBJ2-7; no firm D call. The germline gives CDR1 SEHNR, CDR2 FQNEAQ (reference sequence). There are 14 residues in the CDR3. V lost 2 bases, J lost 6 bases, and 14 bases lay in between. CDR3 coding DNA: TGTGCCAGCAGCTTAAATTTTGGTATGAGCGAGCAGTACTTC. It yields the protein CASSLNFGMSEQYF.

The chain is built from TRBV5-6 and TRBJ2-7; TRBD2 matches 7 bases. V shed 4 bases and J 3 bases; nucleotides not matched to a gene: 10. The CDR3 runs to 15 residues. The V gene's germline CDR1 is SGHDT and CDR2 YYEEEE. Here the CDR3 reads CASSPESGEYYEQYF. CDR3 nucleotides: TGTGCCAGCAGCCCGGAAAGCGGGGAGTACTACGAGCAGTACTTC.

The CDR3 bases are TGCGCCAGCAGCCAAGATCTGGAGGGCCCATCCTACAATGAGCAGTTCTTC. It codes for CASSQDLEGPSYNEQFF. This chain uses TRBV4-1 with TRBJ2-1; maybe TRBD2 (6 bases). This CDR3 region has 17 residues. Trimming took off 0 bases at V and 1 base at J, with 13 bases between the two ends. From germline, CDR1 is MGHRA and CDR2 YSYEKL.

The gene calls are TRBV9 and TRBJ1-1, with 7 bases lining up with TRBD1. CDR1 and CDR2 (germline): SGDLS, YYNGEE. V was pared by 0 bases and J by 0 bases, with 5 bases of the junction left unmatched. CDR3 length equals 16 residues. CDR3 residues: CASSVGGQPMNTEAFF. For the CDR3, the DNA is TGTGCCAGCAGCGTAGGGGGACAGCCAATGAACACTGAAGCTTTCTTT.

The V and J genes are TRBV11-2 and TRBJ2-3; D tentatively fits TRBD1 or TRBD2 (5 bases each). The CDR3 has 16 residues. Germline values: CDR1 SGHAT, CDR2 FQNNGV. Trimming pared 3 bases from V and 0 bases from J, leaving 13 bases between. The CDR3, as DNA: TGTGCCAGCAGCTTCGGAGGATGGGGGAGCACAGATACGCAGTATTTT. Its translation is CASSFGGWGSTDTQYF.

This chain connects TRBV28 to TRBJ1-1, with 10 nucleotides matching TRBD1. This CDR3 comprises 15 residues. Germline V gene data show CDR1 as MDHEN and CDR2 as SYDVKM. V was pared by 6 bases and J by 1 base, with 5 bases of the junction left unmatched. The CDR3 bases are TGTGCCAGCAGCTGGTGGACAGGGGGGAACACTGAAGCTTTCTTT. It codes for CASSWWTGGNTEAFF.

In regard to this clone: Other DNA sequences in this specimen translate into the identical CDR3. The rearrangement links TRBV9 to TRBJ2-7, with TRBD2 matching 14 bases. The CDR3 runs 15 residues. CDR1 SGDLS and CDR2 YYNGEE come from the germline V gene. V lost 2 bases to trimming and J lost 6 bases; unmatched junction nucleotides: 4. The CDR3: CASSVGLAGVGEQYF. DNA for the CDR3: TGTGCCAGCAGCGTGGGACTAGCGGGAGTTGGCGAGCAGTACTTC.

The chain has TRBV7-6 and TRBJ1-2; D is undetermined. Deletions cut 5 bases from V and 3 bases from J, with 10 bases between. The CDR3 extends over 13 amino acids. Per germline, CDR1 SGHVS and CDR2 FNYEAQ. This CDR3 is CASSPGIHYGYTF. CDR3 DNA sequence: TGTGCCAGCAGCCCCGGAATCCACTATGGCTACACCTTC.

Turning to this clone: Different DNA sequences within this sample yield the same CDR3. This chain uses TRBV27 with TRBJ1-1, with D perhaps TRBD1 (5 bases). The CDR3 is 14 amino acids. Germline lookup yields CDR1 MNHEY and CDR2 SMNVEV (reference sequence). V was clipped by 2 bases and J by 3 bases, with 10 bases between them. The CDR3 here is CASSLVGGDTEAFF. The CDR3 coding sequence is TGTGCCAGCAGTTTAGTCGGGGGGGACACTGAAGCTTTCTTT.

The CDR3 bases are TGTGCCAGCAGTGACCCCCAATCGGGGGGAGACACAGATACGCAGTATTTT. Amino acid sequence: CASSDPQSGGDTDTQYF. The chain links TRBV6-4 to TRBJ2-3; 7 bases agree with TRBD2. The CDR3 length is 17 residues. Trimming removed 2 bases from V and 2 bases from J; junction bases left unmatched: 10. Germline CDR1 and CDR2: MRHNA and SNTAGT.

The V call is TRBV28, the J call TRBJ2-7; TRBD1 aligns across 7 bases. The V segment lost 2 bases and the J segment 3 bases; nucleotides outside the gene matches: 10. The CDR3 covers 16 residues. Looked up from germline, CDR1 is MDHEN and CDR2 is SYDVKM. Here the CDR3 DNA reads TGTGCCAGCAGTTTAAGTGGGACAGTGGGCCTCTACGAGCAGTACTTC. As protein: CASSLSGTVGLYEQYF. The full variable domain, its missing parts supplied by reference TRBV28 and TRBJ2-7, is DVKVTQSSRYLVKRTGEKVFLECVQDMDHENMFWYRQDPGLGLRLIYFSYDVKMKEKGDIPEGYSVSREKKERFSLILESASTNQTSMYLCASSLSGTVGLYEQYFGPGTRLTVT.

This sequence joins TRBV18 and TRBJ1-2; D remains ambiguous. CDR3 size: 13 residues. Trimming stripped 8 bases from V and 4 bases from J, with 14 bases between. The V gene's germline CDR1 is KGHSH and CDR2 LQKENI. The CDR3 here is CASTPGHSYGYTF. The CDR3 DNA follows: TGTGCCAGCACCCCGGGTCACAGCTATGGCTACACCTTC.

The V gene is TRBV2, the J gene TRBJ2-7; either TRBD1 or TRBD2 may supply D (6 bases each). Germline values: CDR1 SNHLY, CDR2 FYNNEI. V dropped 5 bases and J dropped 4 bases, with 12 bases sitting between them. CDR3 length equals 13 residues. Here the CDR3 reads CASSSGAGYEQYF. CDR3 sequence (DNA): TGTGCCAGCAGTTCGGGGGCTGGGTACGAGCAGTACTTC.

The chain has TRBV11-2 and TRBJ2-7, with TRBD1 matching over 10 bases. This CDR3 comprises 15 residues. V dropped 6 bases and J dropped 1; count of bases not matched to a gene: 6. The germline CDR1 and CDR2 sequences are SGHAT and FQNNGV. Here the CDR3 reads CASSWDRGGSYEQYF. The CDR3 nucleotides read TGTGCCAGCAGTTGGGACAGGGGAGGATCCTACGAGCAGTACTTC.